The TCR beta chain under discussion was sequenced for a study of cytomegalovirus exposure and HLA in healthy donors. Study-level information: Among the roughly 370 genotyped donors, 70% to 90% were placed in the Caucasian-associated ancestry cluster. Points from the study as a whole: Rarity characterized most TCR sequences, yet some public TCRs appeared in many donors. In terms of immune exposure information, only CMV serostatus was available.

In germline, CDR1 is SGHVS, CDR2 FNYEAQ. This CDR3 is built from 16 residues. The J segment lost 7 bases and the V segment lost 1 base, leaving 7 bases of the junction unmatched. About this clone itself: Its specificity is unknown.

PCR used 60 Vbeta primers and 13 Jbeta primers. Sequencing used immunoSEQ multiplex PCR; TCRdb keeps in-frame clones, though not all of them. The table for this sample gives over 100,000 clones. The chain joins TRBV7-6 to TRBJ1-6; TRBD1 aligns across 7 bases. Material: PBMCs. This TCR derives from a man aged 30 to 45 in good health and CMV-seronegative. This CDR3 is CASSLGAGTDNSPLHF. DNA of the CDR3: TGTGCCAGCAGCTTAGGGGCCGGGACAGACAATTCACCCCTCCACTTT.